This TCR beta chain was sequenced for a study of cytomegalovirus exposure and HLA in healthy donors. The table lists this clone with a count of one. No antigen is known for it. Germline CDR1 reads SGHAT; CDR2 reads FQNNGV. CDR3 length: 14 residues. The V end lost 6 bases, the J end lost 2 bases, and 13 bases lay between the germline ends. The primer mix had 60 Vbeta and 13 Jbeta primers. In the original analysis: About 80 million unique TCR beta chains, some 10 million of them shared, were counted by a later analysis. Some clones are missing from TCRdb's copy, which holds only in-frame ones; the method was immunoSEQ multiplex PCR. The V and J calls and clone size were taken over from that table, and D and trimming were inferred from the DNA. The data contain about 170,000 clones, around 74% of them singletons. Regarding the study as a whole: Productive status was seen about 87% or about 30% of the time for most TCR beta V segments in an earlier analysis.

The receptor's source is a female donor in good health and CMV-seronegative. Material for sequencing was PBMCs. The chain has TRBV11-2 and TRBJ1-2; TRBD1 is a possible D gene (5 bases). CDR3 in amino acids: CASRQGGSNYGYTF. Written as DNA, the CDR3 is TGTGCCAGCAGGCAGGGAGGTTCCAACTATGGCTACACCTTC.